Detailed here is one T cell receptor (beta chain). What it recognizes is unknown. The data were obtained in a study of cytomegalovirus exposure and HLA in healthy donors. Across the whole study: An earlier analysis identified more than 95 million unique TCR beta sequences in approximately 170 million T cells.

Amplification used 60 Vbeta primers and 13 Jbeta primers. The repertoire was sequenced with immunoSEQ multiplex PCR; TCRdb's copy has only in-frame clones and lacks some. The sample records around 120,000 clones, around four fifths being singletons. The study's findings and limits: By HLA locus, TCR association rates varied in a later analysis, with DRB1 showing the most and HLA-C the fewest. A later analysis linked a missense variant in DCLRE1C to the trimming of TCR beta V and J genes. Donors belonging to an Asian-associated ancestry cluster reportedly showed fewer N-insertions in productive TCRs than the roughly 680-donor mean, according to what a later analysis found.

V was pared by 0 bases and J by 0 bases, with 18 bases between. CDR1 is ENHRY, CDR2 SYGVKD, per germline. CDR3 length: 19 residues. The TCR sequence derives from a man between 60 and 70 years old in good health and CMV-seropositive. This chain joins TRBV10-3 and TRBJ2-4; D perhaps matches TRBD2 (6 bases). The sequencing input was PBMCs. The CDR3 DNA reads TGTGCCATCAGTGAGTCGCTACCCTCGGGGGTTGGAGCCAAAAACATTCAGTACTTC. It yields the protein CAISESLPSGVGAKNIQYF.